This TCR beta chain was captured in a study of T cells in tumors after PD-1 blockade. Study at large: Excluded were patients with checkpoint blockade, immunosuppressants, or radiotherapy or other anti-cancer therapy within 4 weeks. Points from the study as a whole: Blood contained about 40% of the tumor's TCR clonotypes.

This clone was seen a few times. The antigen is not known. Generated by immunoSEQ multiplex PCR, the TCRdb table keeps only in-frame clones and is missing some. Found here are tens of thousands of clones, 79% of them singletons; the top ten hold about 9.3%. The clonotype originates from a human donor with advanced basal cell or squamous cell carcinoma (not recorded which). Sequencing used PBMCs, obtained before anti-PD-1 therapy.

The CDR3 coding sequence is TGTGCCAGCAGTTTATCTACAGTTCCCTACGAGCAGTACTTC. Translated: CASSLSTVPYEQYF. This sequence joins TRBV27 and TRBJ2-7; D not certain. The CDR3 has 14 residues. Trimming stripped 0 bases from V and 2 bases from J, with 8 bases between. Germline-derived CDR1 and CDR2 are MNHEY and SMNVEV (reference sequence).